Listed here is a single T cell receptor (beta chain). No antigen is known for it. Profiling relied on immunoSEQ multiplex PCR, and the TCRdb table lists in-frame clones only, not all of them. Among about 120,000 clones listed, approximately 90% were seen once. Trimming removed 4 bases from V and 4 bases from J; junction bases left unmatched: 8. The CDR3 extends over 15 amino acids. Germline CDR1 KGHDR, CDR2 SFDVKD. The sample comes from a study of T cell responses to AZD1222 COVID-19 vaccine. Whole-study findings and limits: Targeting of unmutated variant regions was reportedly seen in nearly half of spike-specific TCRs. There were mostly white British donors and more females than males, and clonal diversity was possibly underestimated.

Pooling was applied to second doses at about 4 or about 12 weeks. The sequencing used peripheral blood, collected 28 days after the second AZD1222 dose. This receptor was identified in an adult who received the AZD1222 COVID-19 vaccine. This chain links TRBV24-1 with TRBJ2-7; 8 bases map to TRBD1. The CDR3 DNA reads TGTGCCACCAGTGACCCTCGGACAGGGACATACGAGCAGTACTTC. Its translation is CATSDPRTGTYEQYF.